These T cell receptor beta chains were read from a single sample in a study of molecular identifiers for immune sequencing clone quantification. TCRdb analysed the PCR reads with MiXCR anew, one entry per CDR3 protein. The table has more than 450,000 distinct CDR3 sequences, 20% to 25% seen once; the top ten hold under 0.85%. The sequenced sample was naive CD8+ T cells from blood, with Jurkat cell RNA spiked in. The receptors come from a human donor in good health. Some libraries in this study had Jurkat cell RNA spiked in. Both conserved end residues are part of each CDR3. Each record gives: clone size, D gene, J gene, V gene, CDR3 protein, CDR3 DNA. D genes are given only for firm matches. Some rows mark clone size as missing; the rest say once, few, many or name a class of expanded clone.

NA	NA	TRBJ2-1	TRBV20-1	CSARDISIAYYNEQFF	TGCAGTGCTAGAGATATTTCGATAGCATATTACAATGAGCAGTTCTTC
many	NA	TRBJ2-7	TRBV4-2	CASSQEEQVYEQYF	TGTGCCAGCAGCCAAGAGGAACAGGTCTACGAGCAGTACTTC
many	TRBD1	TRBJ2-5	TRBV13	CASSLVDREETQYF	TGTGCCAGCAGCTTAGTGGACAGGGAAGAGACCCAGTACTTC
NA	NA	TRBJ1-5	TRBV5-5	CASSLFLSGGNQPQHF	TGTGCCAGCAGCTTGTTTCTCTCAGGCGGCAATCAGCCCCAGCATTTT
NA	TRBD1	TRBJ1-5	TRBV6-2/TRBV6-3	CASSYRTGPNQPQHF	TGTGCCAGCAGTTATCGGACAGGGCCCAATCAGCCCCAGCATTTT
many	TRBD1	TRBJ1-1	TRBV20-1	CSATADRGATEAFF	TGCAGTGCTACCGCGGACAGGGGCGCCACTGAAGCTTTCTTT
many	TRBD2	TRBJ2-1	TRBV7-2	CASSLGQREPYNEQFF	TGTGCCAGCAGCTTAGGGCAGCGGGAGCCCTACAATGAGCAGTTCTTC
NA	NA	TRBJ2-1	TRBV24-1	CATSDLQMSDNEQFF	TGTGCCACCAGTGATTTGCAGATGAGCGACAATGAGCAGTTCTTC
few	NA	TRBJ2-7	TRBV4-1	CASSEAVAGSYEQYF	TGCGCCAGCAGCGAAGCGGTTGCGGGCTCCTACGAGCAGTACTTC
few	TRBD2	TRBJ2-7	TRBV6-5	CASSTRTSVYEQYF	TGTGCCAGCAGTACTAGGACTAGTGTCTACGAGCAGTACTTC
NA	TRBD2	TRBJ2-1	TRBV6-5	CASSRPWGLAGIAEQFF	TGTGCCAGCAGTCGACCTTGGGGGCTAGCGGGTATAGCTGAGCAGTTCTTC
few	NA	TRBJ2-2	TRBV27	CASRSESTGELFF	TGTGCCAGCAGATCCGAATCCACCGGGGAGCTGTTTTTT
many	NA	TRBJ1-1	TRBV6-5	CASSTGTWGHMNTEAFF	TGTGCCAGCAGTACCGGGACCTGGGGGCACATGAACACTGAAGCTTTCTTT
NA	TRBD2	TRBJ2-3	TRBV20-1	CSANLLWTSGGFSTDTQYF	TGCAGTGCAAACCTTCTTTGGACTAGCGGGGGATTTAGCACAGATACGCAGTATTTT
NA	TRBD2	TRBJ2-7	TRBV4-3	CASSQGLAGEPYEQYF	TGCGCCAGCAGCCAAGGACTAGCGGGGGAGCCATACGAGCAGTACTTC
many	NA	TRBJ2-7	TRBV4-3	CASSQLLEDEQYF	TGCGCCAGCAGCCAACTCCTCGAGGACGAGCAGTACTTC
many	TRBD2	TRBJ2-2	TRBV7-9	CASSPPPGRTSGTGELFF	TGTGCCAGCAGCCCCCCCCCGGGACGGACTAGCGGCACCGGGGAGCTGTTTTTT
NA	NA	TRBJ2-7	TRBV4-3	CASSAGTYTYEQYF	TGCGCCAGCAGCGCCGGGACATATACCTACGAGCAGTACTTC
few	TRBD2	TRBJ2-7	TRBV13	CASSKTGTSAYEQYF	TGTGCCAGCAGCAAAACCGGGACTAGCGCCTACGAGCAGTACTTC
few	NA	TRBJ2-6	TRBV12-3/TRBV12-4	CASSPGWVGANVLTF	TGTGCCAGCAGTCCCGGCTGGGTAGGGGCCAACGTCCTGACTTTC
NA	NA	TRBJ1-1	TRBV6-2/TRBV6-3	CAGSYPGEAFF	TGTGCCGGCAGTTATCCGGGTGAAGCTTTCTTT
few	NA	TRBJ1-1	TRBV2	CASREPLRGTEAFF	TGTGCCAGCAGGGAACCCCTAAGAGGCACTGAAGCTTTCTTT
NA	TRBD1	TRBJ1-5	TRBV28	CASSHQGVAYSNQPQHF	TGTGCCAGCAGCCACCAGGGGGTAGCTTATAGCAATCAGCCCCAGCATTTT
NA	TRBD2	TRBJ2-3	TRBV19	CASSTPGLAGSDTQYF	TGTGCCAGTAGTACCCCGGGACTAGCGGGGTCAGATACGCAGTATTTT
many	NA	TRBJ1-1	TRBV7-9	CASTYRPEAFF	TGTGCCAGCACCTACCGCCCTGAAGCTTTCTTT
many	NA	TRBJ2-2	TRBV7-9	CASSWVESGELFF	TGTGCCAGCAGCTGGGTCGAAAGCGGGGAGCTGTTTTTT
NA	NA	TRBJ2-1	TRBV12-3/TRBV12-4	CASKPSRGLDEQFF	TGTGCCAGCAAACCGAGTAGGGGCCTAGATGAGCAGTTCTTC
NA	TRBD2	TRBJ2-3	TRBV11-3	CASSLDWPAGGDTQYF	TGTGCCAGCAGCTTAGATTGGCCAGCGGGAGGAGATACGCAGTATTTT
NA	NA	TRBJ2-7	TRBV28	CASSLFPGNYEQYF	TGTGCCAGCAGTTTATTCCCGGGTAACTACGAGCAGTACTTC
NA	TRBD2	TRBJ2-7	TRBV7-9	CASSLNSGGSSYEQYF	TGTGCCAGCAGCTTAAATTCGGGGGGGAGCTCCTACGAGCAGTACTTC
many	NA	TRBJ2-7	TRBV10-3	CAISAVDYEQYF	TGTGCCATCAGTGCCGTAGACTACGAGCAGTACTTC
many	TRBD2	TRBJ2-3	TRBV7-9	CASSFSGTSTDTQYF	TGTGCCAGCAGCTTTAGCGGGACGAGCACAGATACGCAGTATTTT
few	NA	TRBJ1-2	TRBV9	CASSPESSSQGSF	TGTGCCAGCAGCCCTGAGTCCTCCTCACAGGGTAGTTTC
NA	NA	TRBJ2-2	TRBV5-1	CASSLGFGTGELFF	TGCGCCAGCAGCTTGGGTTTCGGGACCGGGGAGCTGTTTTTT
few	NA	TRBJ2-7	TRBV5-1	CASRGESSYEQYF	TGCGCCAGTCGCGGGGAGAGCTCCTACGAGCAGTACTTC
NA	NA	TRBJ2-1	TRBV19	CASTQGSGFNEQFF	TGTGCCAGTACCCAGGGGTCGGGATTTAATGAGCAGTTCTTC
NA	NA	TRBJ2-1	TRBV20-1	CSARAELPTVPNEQFF	TGCAGTGCTAGAGCGGAATTACCAACAGTCCCAAATGAGCAGTTCTTC
many	NA	TRBJ2-6	TRBV5-6	CASSLEEDWVSGANVLTF	TGTGCCAGCAGCTTGGAGGAAGACTGGGTTTCTGGGGCCAACGTCCTGACTTTC
NA	NA	TRBJ2-6	TRBV5-4	CASSKLTSSLSSGANVLTF	TGTGCCAGCAGCAAGCTCACTTCCAGTCTTAGCTCTGGGGCCAACGTCCTGACTTTC
few	NA	TRBJ2-1	TRBV7-3	CASSLDSPPPDNEQFF	TGTGCCAGCAGCTTAGACAGTCCCCCACCCGACAATGAGCAGTTCTTC
few	NA	TRBJ2-7	TRBV19	CASSAGPDEQYF	TGTGCCAGTAGTGCTGGACCCGACGAGCAGTACTTC
NA	NA	TRBJ1-1	TRBV4-3	CASSQDVGGANTEAFF	TGCGCCAGCAGCCAAGACGTTGGAGGAGCCAACACTGAAGCTTTCTTT
NA	NA	TRBJ2-7	TRBV4-1	CASSQDLRRSYEQHF	TGCGCCAGCAGCCAAGATTTGCGCCGTTCCTACGAGCAGCACTTC
few	TRBD1	TRBJ1-3	TRBV12-5	CASGRDRGLLSGNTIYF	TGTGCTAGCGGTCGGGACAGGGGGCTCCTCTCTGGAAACACCATATATTTT